Sequencing of this TCR beta chain was carried out in a study of beta chain features in type 1 diabetes. Study results and limitations: All four CD4+ subsets from Type 1 diabetes patients carried moderately but significantly shorter TCRB CDR3s. Across patients, naive, central memory and Treg TCRB repertoires exhibited apparently greater similarity than was observed across healthy donors.

CDR1 and CDR2 (germline): MGHDK, SYGVNS. This CDR3 has 17 amino acids. V lost 2 bases, J lost 2 bases, and 18 bases lay in between. Since all of the isolated RNA was reverse transcribed, expressed TCRB transcripts were what got sequenced. Some clones are missing from TCRdb's copy, which holds only in-frame ones; the method was immunoSEQ multiplex PCR. The table includes about 250,000 clones, 14% detected once. About this clone: The antigen remains undetermined.

A sort by CD45RO/CCR7/CD25/CD127/CD95/CD27 yielded CD4+ naive, central memory, regulatory and stem cell-like memory cells. Sequenced input: naive CD4+ T cells from blood. The chain links TRBV25-1 to TRBJ1-1; D is unresolved. This receptor was identified in a woman in her thirties or forties in good health. CDR3 coding DNA: TGTGCCAGCAGTGAACGCCGCCCTGGCGGTTTAAACACTGAAGCTTTCTTT. Its translation is CASSERRPGGLNTEAFF.